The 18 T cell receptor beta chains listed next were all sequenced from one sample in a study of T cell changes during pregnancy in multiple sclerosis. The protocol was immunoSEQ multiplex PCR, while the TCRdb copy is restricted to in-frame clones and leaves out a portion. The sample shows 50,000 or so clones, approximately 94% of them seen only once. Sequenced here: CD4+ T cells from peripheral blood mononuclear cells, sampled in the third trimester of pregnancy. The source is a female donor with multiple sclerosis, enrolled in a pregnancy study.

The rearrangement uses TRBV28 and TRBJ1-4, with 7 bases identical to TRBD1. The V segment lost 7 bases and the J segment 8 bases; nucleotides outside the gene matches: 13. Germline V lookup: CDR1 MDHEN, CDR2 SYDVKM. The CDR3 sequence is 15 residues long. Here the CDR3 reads CASKGQSTGHEKLFF. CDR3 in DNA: TGTGCCAGCAAGGGACAGTCGACAGGGCACGAAAAACTGTTTTTT.

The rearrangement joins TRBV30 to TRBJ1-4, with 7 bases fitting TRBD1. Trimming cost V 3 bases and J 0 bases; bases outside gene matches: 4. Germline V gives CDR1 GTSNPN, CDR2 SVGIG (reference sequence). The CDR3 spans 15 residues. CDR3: CAWSRGQATNEKLFF. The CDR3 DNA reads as TGTGCCTGGAGCCGTGGACAGGCAACTAATGAAAAACTGTTTTTT.

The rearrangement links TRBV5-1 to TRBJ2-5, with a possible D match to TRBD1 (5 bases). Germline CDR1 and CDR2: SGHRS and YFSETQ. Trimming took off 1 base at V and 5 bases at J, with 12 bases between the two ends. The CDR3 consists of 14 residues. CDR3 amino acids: CASSLKQVGETQYF. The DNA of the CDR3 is TGCGCCAGCAGCTTGAAACAGGTCGGTGAGACCCAGTACTTC.

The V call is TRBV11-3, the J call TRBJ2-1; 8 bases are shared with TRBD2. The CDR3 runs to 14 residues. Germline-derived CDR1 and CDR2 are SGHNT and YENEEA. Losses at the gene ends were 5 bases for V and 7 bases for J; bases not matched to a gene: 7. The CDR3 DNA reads TGTGCCAGCAGCCTAAGCGGGAGTTTAAATGAGCAGTTCTTC. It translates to CASSLSGSLNEQFF.

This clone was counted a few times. The CDR3 reads CSSRGAGTEAFF. CDR3 bases: TGCAGTTCCCGGGGGGCTGGCACTGAAGCTTTCTTT. The J gene is TRBJ1-1, the V gene TRBV29-1; a possible D gene is TRBD1 (6 bases). CDR1 and CDR2 (germline): SQVTM, ANQGSEA. The CDR3 has 12 amino acids.

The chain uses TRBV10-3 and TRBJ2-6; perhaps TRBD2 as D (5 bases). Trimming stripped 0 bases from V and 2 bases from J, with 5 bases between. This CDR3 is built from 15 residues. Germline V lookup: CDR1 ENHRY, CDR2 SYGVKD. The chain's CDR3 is CAISESAAGANVLTF. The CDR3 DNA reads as TGTGCCATCAGTGAGTCAGCGGCTGGGGCCAACGTCCTGACTTTC.

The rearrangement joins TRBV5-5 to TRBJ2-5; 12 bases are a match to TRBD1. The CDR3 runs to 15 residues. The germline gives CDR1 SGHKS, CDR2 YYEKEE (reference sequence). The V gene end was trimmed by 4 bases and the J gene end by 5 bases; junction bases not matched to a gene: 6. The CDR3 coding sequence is TGTGCCAGCAGCCACCGGGACAGGGGGCCCGAGACCCAGTACTTC. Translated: CASSHRDRGPETQYF.

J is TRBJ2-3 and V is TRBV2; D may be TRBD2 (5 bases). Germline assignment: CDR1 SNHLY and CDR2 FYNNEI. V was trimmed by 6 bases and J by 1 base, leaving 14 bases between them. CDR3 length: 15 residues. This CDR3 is CASSQAGEGTDTQYF. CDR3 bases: TGTGCCAGCAGCCAGGCGGGCGAGGGCACAGATACGCAGTATTTT. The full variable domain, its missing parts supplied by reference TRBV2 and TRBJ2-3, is EPEVTQTPSHQVTQMGQEVILRCVPISNHLYFYWYRQILGQKVEFLVSFYNNEISEKSEIFDDQFSVERPDGSNFTLKIRSTKLEDSAMYFCASSQAGEGTDTQYFGPGTRLTVL.

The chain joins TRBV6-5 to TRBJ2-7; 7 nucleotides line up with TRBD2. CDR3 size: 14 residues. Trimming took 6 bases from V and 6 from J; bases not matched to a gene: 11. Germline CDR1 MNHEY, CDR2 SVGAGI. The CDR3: CASRTGGPLREQYF. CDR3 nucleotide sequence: TGTGCCAGCAGAACGGGGGGACCCCTCCGCGAGCAGTACTTC.

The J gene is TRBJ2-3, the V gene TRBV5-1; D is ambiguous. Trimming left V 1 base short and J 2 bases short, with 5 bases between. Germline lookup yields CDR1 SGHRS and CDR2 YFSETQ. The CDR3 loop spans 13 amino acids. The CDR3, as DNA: TGCGCCAGCAGCTTGCCAAACACAGATACGCAGTATTTT. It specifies CASSLPNTDTQYF.

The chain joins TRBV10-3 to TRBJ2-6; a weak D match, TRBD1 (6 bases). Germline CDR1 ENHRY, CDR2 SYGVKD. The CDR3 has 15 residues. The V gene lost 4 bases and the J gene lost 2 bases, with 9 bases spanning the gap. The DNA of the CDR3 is TGTGCCATCAGTGCGCCAGGGGCTGGGGCCAACGTCCTGACTTTC. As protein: CAISAPGAGANVLTF.

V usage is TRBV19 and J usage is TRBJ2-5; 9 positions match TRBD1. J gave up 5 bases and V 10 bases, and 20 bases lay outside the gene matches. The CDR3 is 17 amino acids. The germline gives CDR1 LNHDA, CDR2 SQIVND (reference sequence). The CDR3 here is CATKSGRDRDSWETQYF. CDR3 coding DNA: TGTGCCACCAAATCGGGCCGGGACAGGGATTCGTGGGAGACCCAGTACTTC. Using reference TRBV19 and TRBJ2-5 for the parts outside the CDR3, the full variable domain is DGGITQSPKYLFRKEGQNVTLSCEQNLNHDAMYWYRQDPGQGLRLIYYSQIVNDFQKGDIAEGYSVSREKKESFPLTVTSAQKNPTAFYLCATKSGRDRDSWETQYFGPGTRLLVL.

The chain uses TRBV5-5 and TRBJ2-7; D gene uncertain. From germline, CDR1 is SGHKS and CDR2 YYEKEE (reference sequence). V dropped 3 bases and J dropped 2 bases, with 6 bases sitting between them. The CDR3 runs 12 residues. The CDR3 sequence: CASSSLPYEQYF. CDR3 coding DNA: TGTGCCAGCAGCTCCCTCCCCTACGAGCAGTACTTC.

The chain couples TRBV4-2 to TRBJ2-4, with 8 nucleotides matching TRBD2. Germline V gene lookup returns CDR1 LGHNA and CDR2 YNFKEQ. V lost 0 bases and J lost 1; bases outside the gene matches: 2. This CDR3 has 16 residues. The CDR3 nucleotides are TGTGCCAGCAGCCAAGATCGGGAGGGGGCCAAAAACATTCAGTACTTC. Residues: CASSQDREGAKNIQYF.

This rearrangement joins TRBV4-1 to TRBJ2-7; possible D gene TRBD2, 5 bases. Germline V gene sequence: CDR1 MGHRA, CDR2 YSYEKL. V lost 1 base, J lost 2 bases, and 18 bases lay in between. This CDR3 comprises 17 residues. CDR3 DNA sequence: TGCGCCAGCAGCCAAGTCCTACTAGGCCGAGCGGCCTACGAGCAGTACTTC. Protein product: CASSQVLLGRAAYEQYF.

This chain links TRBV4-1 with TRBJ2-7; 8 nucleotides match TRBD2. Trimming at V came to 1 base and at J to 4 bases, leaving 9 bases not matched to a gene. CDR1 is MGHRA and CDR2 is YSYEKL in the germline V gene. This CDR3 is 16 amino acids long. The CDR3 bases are TGCGCCAGCAGCCAAGGCCCGAGCGGGGGTCCGTACGAGCAGTACTTC. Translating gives CASSQGPSGGPYEQYF.

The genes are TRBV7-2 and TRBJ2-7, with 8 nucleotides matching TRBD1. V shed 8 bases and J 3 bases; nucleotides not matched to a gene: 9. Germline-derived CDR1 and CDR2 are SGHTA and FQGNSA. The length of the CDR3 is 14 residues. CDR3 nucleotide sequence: TGTGCCAGCGGCGCGGGACAGGTGGTCTACGAGCAGTACTTC. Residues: CASGAGQVVYEQYF.

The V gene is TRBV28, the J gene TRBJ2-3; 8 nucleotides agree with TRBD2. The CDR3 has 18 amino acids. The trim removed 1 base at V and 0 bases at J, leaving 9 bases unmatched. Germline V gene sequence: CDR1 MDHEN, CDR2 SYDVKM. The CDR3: CASSLYYRTSGSTDTQYF. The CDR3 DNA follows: TGTGCCAGCAGTTTATACTACCGCACTAGCGGTAGCACAGATACGCAGTATTTT.